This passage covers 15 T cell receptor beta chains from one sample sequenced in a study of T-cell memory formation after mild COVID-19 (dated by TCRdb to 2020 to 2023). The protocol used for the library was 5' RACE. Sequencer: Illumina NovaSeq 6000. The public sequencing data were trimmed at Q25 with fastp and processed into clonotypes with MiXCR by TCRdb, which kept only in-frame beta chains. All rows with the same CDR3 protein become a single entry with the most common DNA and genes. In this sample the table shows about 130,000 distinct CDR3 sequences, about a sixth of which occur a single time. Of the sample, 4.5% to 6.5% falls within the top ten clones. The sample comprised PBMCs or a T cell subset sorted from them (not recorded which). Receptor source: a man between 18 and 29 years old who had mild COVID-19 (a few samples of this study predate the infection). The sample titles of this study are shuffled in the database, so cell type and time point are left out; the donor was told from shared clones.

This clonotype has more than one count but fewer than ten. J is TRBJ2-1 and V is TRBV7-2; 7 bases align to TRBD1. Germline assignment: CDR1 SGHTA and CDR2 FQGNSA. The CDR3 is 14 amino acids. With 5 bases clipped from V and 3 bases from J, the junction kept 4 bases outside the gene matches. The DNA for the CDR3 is TGTGCCAGCAGCAAGGACAGGAACTACAATGAGCAGTTCTTC. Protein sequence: CASSKDRNYNEQFF.

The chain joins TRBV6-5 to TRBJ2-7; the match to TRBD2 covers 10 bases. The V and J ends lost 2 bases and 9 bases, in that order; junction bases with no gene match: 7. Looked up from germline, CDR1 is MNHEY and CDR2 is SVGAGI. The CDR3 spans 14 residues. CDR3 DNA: TGTGCCAGCAGTTACGGCACTAGCGGGGATCGGCAGTACTTC. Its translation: CASSYGTSGDRQYF.

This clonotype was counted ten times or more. The CDR3 region has the DNA TGTGCCAGCAGCTCCGACGGGTTTCAGCCCCAGCATTTT. This gives the protein CASSSDGFQPQHF. The chain uses TRBV11-2 and TRBJ1-5, with unresolved D. V was pared by 4 bases and J by 6 bases, with 10 bases between. CDR3 length equals 13 residues. The germline gives CDR1 SGHAT, CDR2 FQNNGV.

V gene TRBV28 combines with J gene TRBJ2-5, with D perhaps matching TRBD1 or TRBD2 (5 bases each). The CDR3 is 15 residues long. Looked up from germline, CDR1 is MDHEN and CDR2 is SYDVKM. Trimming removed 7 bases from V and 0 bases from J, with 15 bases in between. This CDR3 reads CASTYWDLDQETQYF. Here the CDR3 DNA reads TGTGCCAGCACATACTGGGACCTGGACCAAGAGACCCAGTACTTC. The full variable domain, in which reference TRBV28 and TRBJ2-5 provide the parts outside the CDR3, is DVKVTQSSRYLVKRTGEKVFLECVQDMDHENMFWYRQDPGLGLRLIYFSYDVKMKEKGDIPEGYSVSREKKERFSLILESASTNQTSMYLCASTYWDLDQETQYFGPGTRLLVL.

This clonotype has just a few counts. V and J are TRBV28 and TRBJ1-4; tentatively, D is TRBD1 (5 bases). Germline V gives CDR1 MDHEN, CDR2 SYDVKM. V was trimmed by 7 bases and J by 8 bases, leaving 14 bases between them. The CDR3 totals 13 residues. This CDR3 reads CASIGPYREKLFF. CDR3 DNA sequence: TGTGCCAGCATTGGTCCGTACAGGGAAAAACTGTTTTTT.

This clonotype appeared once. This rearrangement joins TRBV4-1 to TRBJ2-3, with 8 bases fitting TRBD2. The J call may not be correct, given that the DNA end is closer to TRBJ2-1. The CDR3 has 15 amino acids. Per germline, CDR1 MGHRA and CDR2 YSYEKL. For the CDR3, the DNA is TGCGCCAGCAGCCAAGAACGCGGGGGGTATGATGAGCAGTTCTTC. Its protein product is CASSQERGGYDEQFF.

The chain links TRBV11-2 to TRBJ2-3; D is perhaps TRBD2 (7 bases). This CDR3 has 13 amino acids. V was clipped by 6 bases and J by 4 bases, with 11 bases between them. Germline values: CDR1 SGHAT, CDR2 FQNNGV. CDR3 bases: TGTGCCAGCAGAGGGGGGGGCTCAGATACGCAGTATTTT. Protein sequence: CASRGGGSDTQYF.

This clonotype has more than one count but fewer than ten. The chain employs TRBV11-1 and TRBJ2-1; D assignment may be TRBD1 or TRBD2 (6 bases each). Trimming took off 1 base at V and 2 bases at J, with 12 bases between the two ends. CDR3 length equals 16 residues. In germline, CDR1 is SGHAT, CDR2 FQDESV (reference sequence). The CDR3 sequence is CASSLGRGSTYNEQFF. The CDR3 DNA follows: TGTGCCAGCAGCTTAGGGAGGGGGTCTACCTACAATGAGCAGTTCTTC.

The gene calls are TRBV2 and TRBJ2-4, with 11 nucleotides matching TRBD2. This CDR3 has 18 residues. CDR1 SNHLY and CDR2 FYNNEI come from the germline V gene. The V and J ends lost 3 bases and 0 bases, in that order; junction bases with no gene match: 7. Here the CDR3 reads CASSEFSGGAEAKNIQYF. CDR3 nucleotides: TGTGCCAGCAGTGAGTTTAGCGGGGGGGCAGAAGCCAAAAACATTCAGTACTTC.

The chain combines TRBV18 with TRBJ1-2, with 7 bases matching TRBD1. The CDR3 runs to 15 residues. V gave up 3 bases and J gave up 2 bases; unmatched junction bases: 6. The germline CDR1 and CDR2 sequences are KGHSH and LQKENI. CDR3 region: CASSPPPGQNYGYTF. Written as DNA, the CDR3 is TGTGCCAGCTCACCCCCCCCGGGACAGAACTATGGCTACACCTTC.

CDR3 region: CASSPPGTASNTEAFF. The DNA for the CDR3 is TGTGCCAGCTCACCACCGGGAACAGCCTCGAACACTGAAGCTTTCTTT. The chain is built from TRBV18 and TRBJ1-1; no firm D call. Trimming left V 0 bases short and J 1 base short, with 12 bases between. Germline-derived CDR1 and CDR2 are KGHSH and LQKENI. This CDR3 comprises 16 residues.

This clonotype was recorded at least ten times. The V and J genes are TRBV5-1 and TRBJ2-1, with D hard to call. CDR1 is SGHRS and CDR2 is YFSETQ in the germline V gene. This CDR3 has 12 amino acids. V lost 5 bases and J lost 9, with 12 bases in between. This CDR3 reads CASRSTVAEQFF. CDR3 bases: TGCGCCAGCAGGTCAACTGTGGCTGAGCAGTTCTTC.

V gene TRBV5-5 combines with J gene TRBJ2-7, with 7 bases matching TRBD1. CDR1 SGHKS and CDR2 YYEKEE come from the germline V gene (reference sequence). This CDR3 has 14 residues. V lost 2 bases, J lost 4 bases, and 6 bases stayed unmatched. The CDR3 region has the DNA TGTGCCAGCAGCTTACAGGGGCCCGAGTACGAGCAGTACGTC. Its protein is CASSLQGPEYEQYV.

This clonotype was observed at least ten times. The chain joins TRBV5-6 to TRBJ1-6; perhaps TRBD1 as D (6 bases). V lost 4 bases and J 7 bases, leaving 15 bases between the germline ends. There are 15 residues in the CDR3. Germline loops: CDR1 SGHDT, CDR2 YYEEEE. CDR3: CASSATGILNSPLHF. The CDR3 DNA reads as TGTGCCAGCAGCGCCACAGGGATCCTCAATTCACCCCTCCACTTT.

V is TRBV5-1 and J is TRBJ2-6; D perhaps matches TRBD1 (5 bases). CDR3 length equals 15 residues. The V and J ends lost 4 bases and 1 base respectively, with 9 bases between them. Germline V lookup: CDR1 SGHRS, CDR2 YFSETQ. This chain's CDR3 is CASSVSGSGANVLTF. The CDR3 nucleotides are TGCGCCAGCAGCGTTTCAGGGTCTGGGGCCAACGTCCTGACTTTC.